The count of the clone carrying this T cell receptor beta chain is one. Donors had nominal health at sampling but likely had unrecorded immune exposures. The PCR ran on 60 Vbeta and 13 Jbeta primers. Here immunoSEQ multiplex PCR was the method, and the copy in TCRdb shows in-frame clones only, minus some. The table lists some 120,000 clones, around three quarters of them singletons. The data belong to a study of cytomegalovirus exposure and HLA in healthy donors. Germline CDR1 reads SGHRS; CDR2 reads YFSETQ. The CDR3 has 16 amino acids. V lost 6 bases to trimming and J lost 4 bases; unmatched junction nucleotides: 9.

This chain links TRBV5-1 with TRBJ2-7; the match to TRBD2 covers 14 bases. The sequence was collected from a female donor in good health and CMV-seronegative. The material sequenced was PBMCs. The CDR3 loop is CASTKGLAGAEYEQYF. The CDR3 DNA sequence: TGCGCCAGCACCAAGGGACTAGCGGGAGCGGAATACGAGCAGTACTTC.